This TCR beta chain was retrieved from a study of beta chain features in type 1 diabetes. Regarding the study as a whole: Across patients, naive, central memory and Treg TCRB repertoires exhibited apparently greater similarity than was observed across healthy donors. In patients and controls equally, PCR might favor templates that are shorter.

This clone was recorded a few times. Its antigen is currently unknown. Every bit of the isolated RNA underwent reverse transcription, so sequencing read expressed TCRB transcripts. For naive, central memory and regulatory T cell samples, reads averaged roughly 3.5 million. Data came from immunoSEQ multiplex PCR; TCRdb stores just in-frame clones and leaves some out. The data hold under 350,000 clones, with approximately 8.1% observed a single time. Germline lookup yields CDR1 LNHNV and CDR2 YYDKDF (reference sequence). This CDR3 comprises 12 residues. Deletions cut 0 bases from V and 7 bases from J, with 6 bases between. Sorting that relied on CD45RO/CCR7/CD25/CD127/CD95/CD27 yielded CD4+ naive, central memory, regulatory and stem cell-like memory cells.

V gene TRBV15 combines with J gene TRBJ2-5; no clear D gene. This receptor was identified in a woman in her late teens or twenties in good health. Source material: central memory CD4+ T cells from blood. CDR3 residues: CATSRDTGTQYF. For the CDR3, the DNA is TGTGCCACCAGCAGAGATACGGGGACCCAGTACTTC.